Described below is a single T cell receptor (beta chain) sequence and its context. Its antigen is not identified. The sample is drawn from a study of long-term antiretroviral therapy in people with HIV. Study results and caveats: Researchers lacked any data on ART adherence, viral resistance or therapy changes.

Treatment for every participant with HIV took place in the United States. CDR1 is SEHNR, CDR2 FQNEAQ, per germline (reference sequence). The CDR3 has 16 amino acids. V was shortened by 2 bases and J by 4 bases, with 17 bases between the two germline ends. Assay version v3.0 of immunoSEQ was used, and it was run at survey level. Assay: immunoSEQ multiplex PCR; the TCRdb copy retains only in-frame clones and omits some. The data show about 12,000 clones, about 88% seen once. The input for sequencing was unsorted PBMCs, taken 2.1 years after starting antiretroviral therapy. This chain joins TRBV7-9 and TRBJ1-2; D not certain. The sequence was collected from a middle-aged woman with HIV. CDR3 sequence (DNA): TGTGCCAGCAGCTTAATGGGTCAACCCCAGACCTATGGCTACACCTTC. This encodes CASSLMGQPQTYGYTF. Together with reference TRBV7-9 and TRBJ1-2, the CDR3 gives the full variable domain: DTGVSQNPRHKITKRGQNVTFRCDPISEHNRLYWYRQTLGQGPEFLTYFQNEAQLEKSRLLSDRFSAERPKGSFSTLEIQRTEQGDSAMYLCASSLMGQPQTYGYTFGSGTRLTVV.